This TCR beta chain was identified in a study of CD8 T cells in Susac syndrome. Broader study findings: The study's TCR sequencing and HLA analysis drew on a certain number of individuals. That number was acknowledged as relatively small. There was no clonal expansion in the CD4+ T cell repertoires of Susac syndrome.

The CDR3 is 14 residues long. Trimming pared 2 bases from V and 3 bases from J, leaving 10 bases between. The V gene's germline CDR1 is MNHNY and CDR2 SVGAGI (reference sequence). As regards this clonotype: Its antigen is as yet unknown.

The authors carried out high-throughput sequencing of TCR beta. They applied it to CD8+ and CD4+ T cells obtained from blood. The authors reverse transcribed roughly 0.45 to 1 ug RNA with random hexamers. Multiplex immunoSEQ PCR targeted 54 Vbeta and 13 Jbeta TCR beta segments. Using its own MiXCR run on the immunoSEQ multiplex PCR reads, TCRdb lists one record per CDR3 protein. Counted here are roughly 160,000 distinct CDR3 sequences, about 96% occurring once; the ten biggest clones make up around 0.12%. The clonotype comes from a human donor with Susac syndrome. Sequenced: CD4+ T cells from PBMCs. The chain couples TRBV6-6 to TRBJ1-2; D call uncertain. The chain's CDR3 is CASSYRRGDYGYTF. The CDR3 DNA reads as TGTGCCAGCAGTTACCGTCGGGGTGACTATGGCTACACCTTC.